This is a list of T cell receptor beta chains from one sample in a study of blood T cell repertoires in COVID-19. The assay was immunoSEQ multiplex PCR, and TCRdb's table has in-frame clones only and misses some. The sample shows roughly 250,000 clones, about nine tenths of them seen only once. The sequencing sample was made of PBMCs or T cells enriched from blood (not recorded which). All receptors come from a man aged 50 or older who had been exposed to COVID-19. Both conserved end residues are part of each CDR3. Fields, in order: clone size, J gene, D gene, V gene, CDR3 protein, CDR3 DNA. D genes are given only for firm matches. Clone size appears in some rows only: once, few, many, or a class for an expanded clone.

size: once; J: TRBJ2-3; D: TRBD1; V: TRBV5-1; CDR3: CASSLEGQGTDTQYF; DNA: TGCGCCAGCAGCTTGGAAGGACAGGGGACAGATACGCAGTATTTT
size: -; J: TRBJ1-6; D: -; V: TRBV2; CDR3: CASSTEGRNSPLHF; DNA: TGTGCCAGCAGTACCGAGGGGAGGAATTCACCCCTCCACTTT
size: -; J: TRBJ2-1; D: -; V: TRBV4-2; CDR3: CASSQDFRANEQFF; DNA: TGTGCCAGCAGCCAAGATTTCAGGGCGAATGAGCAGTTCTTC
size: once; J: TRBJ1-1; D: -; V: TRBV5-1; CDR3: CASSPRGDNAEAFF; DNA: TGCGCCAGCAGCCCCAGGGGTGATAACGCTGAAGCTTTCTTT
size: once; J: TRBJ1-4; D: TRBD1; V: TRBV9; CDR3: CASSPDPGQGEKLFF; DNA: TGTGCCAGCAGCCCCGATCCGGGACAGGGTGAAAAACTGTTTTTT
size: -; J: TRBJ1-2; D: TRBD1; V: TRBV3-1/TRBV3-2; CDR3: CASSQVSQGSYGYTF; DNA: TGTGCCAGCAGCCAAGTGTCACAGGGGAGCTATGGCTACACCTTC
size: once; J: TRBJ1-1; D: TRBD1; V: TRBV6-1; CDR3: CASSDMGTGVTEAFF; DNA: TGTGCCAGCAGTGATATGGGAACAGGGGTCACTGAAGCTTTCTTT
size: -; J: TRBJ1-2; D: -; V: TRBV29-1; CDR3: CSVESGGLGYTF; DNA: TGCAGCGTTGAATCGGGGGGGCTTGGCTACACCTTC
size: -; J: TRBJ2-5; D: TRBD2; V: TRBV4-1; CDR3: CASSQVGLAGVETQYF; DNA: TGCGCCAGCAGCCAAGTAGGACTAGCGGGAGTAGAGACCCAGTACTTC
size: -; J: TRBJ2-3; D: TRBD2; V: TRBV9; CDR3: CASAGLATSTDTQYF; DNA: TGTGCCAGCGCCGGACTAGCGACTAGCACAGATACGCAGTATTTT
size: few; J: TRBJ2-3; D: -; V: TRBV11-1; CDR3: CASSLMSGDTQYF; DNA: TGTGCCAGCAGCTTAATGTCCGGGGATACGCAGTATTTT
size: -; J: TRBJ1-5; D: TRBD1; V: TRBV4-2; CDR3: CASSPGTGNNQPQHF; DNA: TGTGCCAGCAGCCCCGGGACAGGGAACAATCAGCCCCAGCATTTT
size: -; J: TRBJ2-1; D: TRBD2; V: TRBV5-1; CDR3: CASSLGAGGGDEQFF; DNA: TGCGCCAGCAGCTTGGGAGCGGGAGGTGGCGATGAGCAGTTCTTC
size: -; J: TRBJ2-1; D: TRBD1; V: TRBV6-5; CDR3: CASTGDRGYYNEQFF; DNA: TGTGCCAGCACGGGAGACAGGGGATACTACAATGAGCAGTTCTTC
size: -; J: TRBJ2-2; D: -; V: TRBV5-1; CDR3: CASSLGFGGLVELFF; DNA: TGCGCCAGCAGCTTGGGGTTCGGGGGTTTGGTGGAGCTGTTTTTT
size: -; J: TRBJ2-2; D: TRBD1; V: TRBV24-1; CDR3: CATSDPPGQGIGELFF; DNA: TGTGCCACCAGTGACCCACCGGGACAGGGAATCGGGGAGCTGTTTTTT
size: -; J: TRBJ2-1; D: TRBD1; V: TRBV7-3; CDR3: CASSLTSGTGRNEQFF; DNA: TGTGCCAGCAGCTTAACAAGCGGGACAGGGCGCAATGAGCAGTTCTTC
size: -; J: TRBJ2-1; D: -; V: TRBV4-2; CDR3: CASSQGPGSFNEQFF; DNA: TGTGCCAGCAGCCAAGGCCCCGGGTCTTTTAATGAGCAGTTCTTC
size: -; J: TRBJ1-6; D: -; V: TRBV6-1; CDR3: CASSEILGSYNSPLHF; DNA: TGTGCCAGCAGTGAAATTCTGGGCAGTTATAATTCACCCCTCCACTTT
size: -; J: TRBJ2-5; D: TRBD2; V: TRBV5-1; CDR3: CASSPPLAGGAETQYF; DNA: TGCGCCAGCAGCCCCCCCCTAGCGGGGGGGGCAGAGACCCAGTACTTC
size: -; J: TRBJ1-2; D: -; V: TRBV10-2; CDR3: CASSRDYGYTF; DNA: TGCGCCAGCAGCAGGGACTATGGCTACACCTTC
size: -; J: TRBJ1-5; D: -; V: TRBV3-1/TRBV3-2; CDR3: CASSQRGQPQHF; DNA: TGTGCCAGCAGCCAAAGGGGTCAGCCCCAGCATTTT
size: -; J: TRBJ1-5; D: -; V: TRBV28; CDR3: CASSLRGVRYSNQPQHF; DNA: TGTGCCAGCAGTTTAAGGGGCGTACGATATAGCAATCAGCCCCAGCATTTT
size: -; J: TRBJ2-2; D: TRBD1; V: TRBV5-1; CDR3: CASSLVQGSGELFF; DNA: TGCGCCAGCAGCTTGGTACAGGGGTCCGGGGAGCTGTTTTTT
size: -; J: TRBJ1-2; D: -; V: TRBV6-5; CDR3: CASSYDRNYGYTF; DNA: TGTGCCAGCAGTTACGACAGGAACTATGGCTACACCTTC
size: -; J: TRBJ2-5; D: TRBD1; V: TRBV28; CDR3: CASSSPLTTGFDSRTQYF; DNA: TGTGCCAGCAGTTCCCCCCTGACGACAGGGTTTGACAGCCGGACCCAGTACTTC
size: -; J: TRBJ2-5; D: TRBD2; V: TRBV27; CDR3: CASSWAGGEETQYF; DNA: TGTGCCAGCAGTTGGGCCGGGGGGGAAGAGACCCAGTACTTC
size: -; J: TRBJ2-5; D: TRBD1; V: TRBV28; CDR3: CASSWTGGETQYF; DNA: TGTGCCAGCAGCTGGACAGGGGGAGAGACCCAGTACTTC
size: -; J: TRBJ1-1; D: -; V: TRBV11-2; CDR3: CASSLVGGQGTEAFF; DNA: TGTGCCAGCAGCTTAGTCGGGGGGCAAGGCACTGAAGCTTTCTTT